These 29 T cell receptor beta chains came from one sample sequenced in a study of CD8 T cells in Susac syndrome. About 0.5 to 1 ug RNA was reverse transcribed with random hexamers. One entry per CDR3 protein, called by TCRdb with MiXCR from the immunoSEQ multiplex PCR reads. This sample has around 45,000 distinct CDR3 sequences, with roughly 93% found just once. The sample comprised CD8+ T cells from PBMCs. These receptors were obtained from a human donor in good health.

This chain joins TRBV6-2 or TRBV6-3 and TRBJ2-2; the match to TRBD2 covers 9 bases. This CDR3 contains 13 residues. J lost 3 bases, V lost 11 bases, and 4 bases had no gene match. Per the germline V gene, CDR1 is MNHEY and CDR2 is SVGEGT. The chain's CDR3 is CAGGRAYTGELFF. CDR3 in DNA: TGTGCCGGCGGGAGGGCCTACACCGGGGAGCTGTTTTTT.

V is TRBV3-1 and J is TRBJ2-5, with D uncertain. The length of the CDR3 is 12 residues. V was trimmed by 0 bases and J by 5 bases, leaving 4 bases between them. Germline loops: CDR1 LGHDT, CDR2 YNNKEL (reference sequence). The CDR3 nucleotides read TGTGCCAGCAGCCAAGAGTGGGAGACCCAGTACTTC. Translated: CASSQEWETQYF.

This clonotype was detected only once. V usage is TRBV5-6 and J usage is TRBJ2-3; D is ambiguous. V gave up 1 base and J gave up 6 bases, with 15 bases separating them. The CDR3 loop spans 15 amino acids. Germline CDR1 and CDR2: SGHDT and YYEEEE. The CDR3 protein is CASSLFQRERDTQYF. The DNA of the CDR3 is TGTGCCAGCAGCTTGTTCCAGCGTGAGAGGGATACGCAGTATTTT.

This chain links TRBV13 with TRBJ2-3; 9 nucleotides agree with TRBD1. CDR1 and CDR2 (germline): PRHDT, FYEKMQ (reference sequence). CDR3 length: 15 residues. J gave up 8 bases and V 5 bases, and 11 bases lay outside the gene matches. CDR3 residues: CASSAGTGIFATQYF. The CDR3 nucleotides are TGTGCCAGCAGCGCCGGGACAGGGATTTTCGCTACGCAGTATTTT.

A single count supports this clonotype. The CDR3 loop is CASSLGSSGSSYEQYF. As DNA, the CDR3 is TGTGCCAGCAGCTTAGGGTCAAGCGGTTCATCCTACGAGCAGTACTTC. This chain uses TRBV7-8 with TRBJ2-7; D possibly corresponds to TRBD2 (5 bases). CDR3 length equals 16 residues. Trimming cost V 1 base and J 1 base, with 14 bases left between them. Germline-derived CDR1 and CDR2 are SGHVS and FQNEAQ.

This sequence joins TRBV7-9 and TRBJ2-7, with D perhaps matching TRBD1 or TRBD2 (5 bases each). This CDR3 comprises 14 residues. Germline V lookup: CDR1 SEHNR, CDR2 FQNEAQ (reference sequence). V was shortened by 5 bases and J by 3 bases, with 14 bases between the two germline ends. The CDR3 bases are TGTGCCAGCAGCCAAGCGGACACCATCTACGAGCAGTACTTC. Its translation is CASSQADTIYEQYF.

The chain recombines TRBV5-6 with TRBJ2-7; D uncertain. Trimming stripped 4 bases from V and 1 base from J, with 6 bases between. The germline V gene encodes CDR1 SGHDT and CDR2 YYEEEE. CDR3 size: 12 residues. The CDR3 loop reads CASSTRSYEQYF. The DNA for the CDR3 is TGTGCCAGCAGCACCCGGTCCTACGAGCAGTACTTC.

V and J are TRBV10-3 and TRBJ1-1; 8 bases align to TRBD1. J lost 3 bases, V lost 2 bases, and 11 bases had no gene match. The CDR3 is 17 residues long. Per the germline V gene, CDR1 is ENHRY and CDR2 is SYGVKD. The CDR3 reads CAISEEENRGWYTEAFF. CDR3 DNA sequence: TGTGCCATCAGTGAGGAGGAGAACAGGGGGTGGTACACTGAAGCTTTCTTT.

J is TRBJ2-5 and V is TRBV27; D assignment may be TRBD1 or TRBD2 (5 bases each). The V gene's germline CDR1 is MNHEY and CDR2 SMNVEV (reference sequence). The CDR3 extends over 13 amino acids. V lost 3 bases to trimming and J lost 7 bases, with 12 bases between them. This chain's CDR3 is CASSFGGRATQYF. Here the CDR3 DNA reads TGTGCCAGCAGTTTTGGGGGACGCGCGACCCAGTACTTC.

The gene calls are TRBV3-1 and TRBJ2-3; 13 positions match TRBD2. V shed 4 bases and J 4 bases; nucleotides not matched to a gene: 5. The germline V gene encodes CDR1 LGHDT and CDR2 YNNKEL (reference sequence). CDR3 length: 16 residues. This CDR3 reads CASSPGLAGAPDTQYF. The CDR3 region has the DNA TGTGCCAGCAGCCCCGGACTAGCGGGAGCCCCAGATACGCAGTATTTT.

V is TRBV6-5 and J is TRBJ2-3; D is perhaps TRBD1 (5 bases). Germline CDR1 reads MNHEY; CDR2 reads SVGAGI. The V gene lost 6 bases and the J gene lost 4 bases, with 11 bases spanning the gap. The CDR3 has 13 amino acids. The CDR3 protein is CASRPQAADTQYF. CDR3 DNA: TGTGCCAGCAGGCCACAGGCAGCAGATACGCAGTATTTT.

This clonotype was recorded only once. V usage is TRBV29-1 and J usage is TRBJ2-3, with 12 nucleotides matching TRBD2. With 6 bases clipped from V and 5 bases from J, the junction kept 6 bases outside the gene matches. CDR1 and CDR2 from the germline V gene are SQVTM and ANQGSEA. There are 14 residues in the CDR3. The CDR3 spells CSVPPGLAGDTQYF. The CDR3 nucleotides read TGCAGCGTACCCCCGGGACTAGCGGGAGATACGCAGTATTTT.

The chain is built from TRBV29-1 and TRBJ1-2; 10 bases map to TRBD1. V shed 3 bases, J shed 8 bases, and the junction held 6 bases outside the gene matches. Germline assignment: CDR1 SQVTM and CDR2 ANQGSEA. This CDR3 region has 13 residues. CDR3 residues: CSVDDGTGEGYTF. The CDR3 DNA reads TGCAGCGTTGACGATGGGACAGGGGAAGGCTACACCTTC.

The genes are TRBV28 and TRBJ2-7; D is unresolved. Trimming removed 5 bases at V and 0 bases at J, with 11 bases between. The germline CDR1 and CDR2 sequences are MDHEN and SYDVKM. This CDR3 comprises 14 residues. The DNA for the CDR3 is TGTGCCAGCAGTGGGTTAGCTGACTCCTACGAGCAGTACTTC. Protein: CASSGLADSYEQYF.

The CDR3 is CASSLGGLAGTDEQYF. The CDR3 nucleotides are TGTGCCAGCAGCTTAGGAGGGCTAGCGGGTACCGACGAGCAGTACTTC. V and J are TRBV11-2 and TRBJ2-7, with TRBD2 matching over 8 bases. The CDR3 runs to 16 residues. Germline CDR1 SGHAT, CDR2 FQNNGV. Losses at the gene ends were 1 base for V and 5 bases for J; bases not matched to a gene: 10.

This chain links TRBV7-9 with TRBJ2-2; no definite D call. The V gene lost 8 bases and the J gene lost 6 bases, with 10 bases spanning the gap. The CDR3 is 12 residues long. Germline CDR1 and CDR2: SEHNR and FQNEAQ (reference sequence). The CDR3 region is CASAKSAGELFF. In nucleotides, the CDR3 is TGTGCCAGCGCCAAGTCAGCCGGGGAGCTGTTTTTT.

The V and J genes are TRBV28 and TRBJ2-7; D perhaps matches TRBD1 (5 bases). The CDR3 is made up of 15 amino acids. Trimming took 3 bases from V and 0 from J, leaving 12 bases between them. Germline V lookup: CDR1 MDHEN, CDR2 SYDVKM. Written as DNA, the CDR3 is TGTGCCAGCAGTTTTGGGGCGCGACACTCCTACGAGCAGTACTTC. Protein product: CASSFGARHSYEQYF.

The chain couples TRBV24-1 to TRBJ1-5; 7 bases fit TRBD1. The CDR3 is 15 amino acids. V shed 3 bases, J shed 3 bases, and the junction held 4 bases outside the gene matches. Germline lookup yields CDR1 KGHDR and CDR2 SFDVKD. CDR3: CATSDNRGPNQPQHF. CDR3 bases: TGTGCCACCAGTGATAACAGGGGACCCAATCAGCCCCAGCATTTT.

The rearrangement joins TRBV29-1 to TRBJ2-3, with D possibly TRBD1 on 5 matching bases. This CDR3 contains 13 residues. Germline loops: CDR1 SQVTM, CDR2 ANQGSEA. Trimming took off 2 bases at V and 6 bases at J, with 12 bases between the two ends. The DNA for the CDR3 is TGCAGCGTTGAAAGGGGAAGTTTGGATACGCAGTATTTT. Residues: CSVERGSLDTQYF.

The rearrangement links TRBV3-1 to TRBJ2-2; TRBD2 is a possible D gene (5 bases). The CDR3 extends over 15 amino acids. V shed 4 bases and J shed 1 base, with 10 bases lying between them. Looked up from germline, CDR1 is LGHDT and CDR2 is YNNKEL (reference sequence). This chain's CDR3 is CASSPLALNTGELFF. In DNA, the CDR3 is TGTGCCAGCAGCCCTCTAGCATTGAACACCGGGGAGCTGTTTTTT. The complete variable domain, with remaining parts taken from reference TRBV3-1 and TRBJ2-2, reads DTAVSQTPKYLVTQMGNDKSIKCEQNLGHDTMYWYKQDSKKFLKIMFSYNNKELIINETVPNRFSPKSPDKAHLNLHINSLELGDSAVYFCASSPLALNTGELFFGEGSRLTVL.

The V gene is TRBV5-4, the J gene TRBJ2-5; no firm D call. Germline CDR1 is SGHNT and CDR2 is YYREEE (reference sequence). Trimming pared 0 bases from V and 1 base from J, leaving 10 bases between. The CDR3 has 15 amino acids. The CDR3 here is CASSLATEFQETQYF. In nucleotides, the CDR3 is TGTGCCAGCAGCTTGGCTACGGAGTTCCAAGAGACCCAGTACTTC.

The chain has TRBV4-1 and TRBJ1-2; D is perhaps TRBD1 (6 bases). The CDR3 totals 15 residues. The germline V and J ends were trimmed by 3 bases and 5 bases, with 16 bases remaining between them. CDR1 MGHRA and CDR2 YSYEKL come from the germline V gene. CDR3 residues: CASSQEKTGSYGYTF. Here the CDR3 DNA reads TGCGCCAGCAGCCAGGAAAAAACAGGGTCGTATGGCTACACCTTC.

The chain joins TRBV29-1 to TRBJ2-7, with D tentatively TRBD1 (5 bases). The germline V gene encodes CDR1 SQVTM and CDR2 ANQGSEA. V was shortened by 7 bases and J by 1 base, with 11 bases between the two germline ends. The CDR3 contains 12 residues. CDR3 protein: CSALTGSYEQYF. The CDR3 nucleotides read TGCAGCGCCCTAACAGGTTCCTACGAGCAGTACTTC.

This chain uses TRBV27 with TRBJ2-7; TRBD1 matches 7 bases. The CDR3 extends over 11 amino acids. Losses at the gene ends were 5 bases for V and 7 bases for J; bases not matched to a gene: 2. Germline CDR1 MNHEY, CDR2 SMNVEV (reference sequence). CDR3 bases: TGTGCCAGCAGTCTCAGGGGGGAGCAGTACTTC. Residues: CASSLRGEQYF.

The chain employs TRBV6-6 and TRBJ1-5; no reliable D call. Trimming took off 0 bases at V and 0 bases at J, with 6 bases between the two ends. This CDR3 spans 15 amino acids. In germline, CDR1 is MNHNY, CDR2 SVGAGI (reference sequence). CDR3 amino acids: CASSYSMGSNQPQHF. CDR3 nucleotides: TGTGCCAGCAGTTACTCGATGGGTAGCAATCAGCCCCAGCATTTT.

This clonotype was detected only once. The V gene is TRBV5-1, the J gene TRBJ1-1; a possible D gene is TRBD1 (6 bases). Per the germline V gene, CDR1 is SGHRS and CDR2 is YFSETQ. Trimming left V 4 bases short and J 4 bases short, with 11 bases between. The CDR3 runs 13 residues. The CDR3 DNA reads TGCGCCAGCAGCCCCCAGGGGCCCACTGAAGCTTTCTTT. Translation gives CASSPQGPTEAFF.

The chain is built from TRBV4-1 and TRBJ2-7; 7 nucleotides line up with TRBD2. J lost 7 bases, V lost 4 bases, and 16 bases had no gene match. CDR3 length: 16 residues. Germline assignment: CDR1 MGHRA and CDR2 YSYEKL. CDR3 DNA sequence: TGCGCCAGCAGCCCACACGAACTGGCGGGAGTAGGTGAGCAGTACTTC. It encodes CASSPHELAGVGEQYF.

The chain has TRBV19 and TRBJ2-7; D not resolved. Trimming removed 8 bases from V and 5 bases from J, with 10 bases in between. CDR1 and CDR2 from the germline V gene are LNHDA and SQIVND (reference sequence). The CDR3 has 11 residues. CDR3 DNA: TGTGCCAGTGAAGGGCTGGACGAGCAGTACTTC. The encoded protein is CASEGLDEQYF.

The CDR3 protein is CASSPDPVGSGANVLTF. In DNA form, the CDR3 reads TGTGCCAGCAGCCCCGACCCCGTGGGCTCTGGGGCCAACGTCCTGACTTTC. The chain combines TRBV13 with TRBJ2-6; D remains ambiguous. V shed 5 bases and J shed 0 bases, with 14 bases lying between them. This CDR3 has 17 amino acids. Per the germline V gene, CDR1 is PRHDT and CDR2 is FYEKMQ (reference sequence).